A single sample is the source of the 24 T cell receptor beta chains below, sequenced in a study of CD8 T cells in ankylosing spondylitis. Study findings and constraints: What seemed typical of ankylosing spondylitis blood was a TCR beta motif built from about eight highly homologous variants.

Their antigens remain unidentified. TCRdb ran MiXCR on the 5' RACE reads and lists one entry per CDR3 protein. The table has about 450,000 distinct CDR3 sequences, roughly a quarter seen once. Sequenced input: blood, either unsorted or a sorted T cell fraction (not recorded which). These TCRs come from a male donor with ankylosing spondylitis.

This clonotype was detected only a few times. The rearrangement uses TRBV3-1 and TRBJ2-1; 11 positions agree with TRBD2. Trimming at V came to 5 bases and at J to 4 bases, leaving 7 bases not matched to a gene. Looked up from germline, CDR1 is LGHDT and CDR2 is YNNKEL (reference sequence). CDR3 size: 16 residues. CDR3 nucleotides: TGTGCCAGCAGCTCCCGGACTAGCGGGTTATACAATGAGCAGTTCTTC. Protein sequence: CASSSRTSGLYNEQFF.

The chain combines TRBV11-2 with TRBJ2-7, with D possibly matching TRBD1 (5 bases). The CDR3 loop spans 15 amino acids. The germline V gene has CDR1 SGHAT and CDR2 FQNNGV. Trimming removed 3 bases from V and 7 bases from J, with 19 bases in between. CDR3 sequence reads: CASSLTVQALREQYV. The CDR3 bases are TGTGCCAGCAGCTTGACTGTACAGGCCCTACGGGAGCAGTACGTC.

The sample holds a few counts of this clonotype. This sequence joins TRBV7-2 and TRBJ2-1; weak D call: TRBD1 (5 bases). The CDR3 length is 13 residues. V was pared by 1 base and J by 7 bases, with 8 bases between. Looked up from germline, CDR1 is SGHTA and CDR2 is FQGNSA. The CDR3 DNA sequence: TGTGCCAGCAGCTTAGTAGGGGTTAATGAGCAGTTCTTC. This encodes CASSLVGVNEQFF.

The gene calls are TRBV7-9 and TRBJ1-2, with a weak D call TRBD1 (6 bases). The CDR3 is 16 amino acids. Trimming shortened V by 0 bases and J by 0 bases, and 11 bases separated the two germline ends. Germline values: CDR1 SEHNR, CDR2 FQNEAQ (reference sequence). DNA for the CDR3: TGTGCCAGCAGCTTAGCACCAGGGGAAGCTAACTATGGCTACACCTTC. Protein product: CASSLAPGEANYGYTF.

This clonotype came up a few times. The chain combines TRBV3-1 with TRBJ2-7; TRBD2 agrees at 13 bases. The CDR3 sequence is 15 residues long. The J segment lost 5 bases and the V segment lost 7 bases, leaving 8 bases of the junction unmatched. Looked up from germline, CDR1 is LGHDT and CDR2 is YNNKEL (reference sequence). The CDR3 DNA is TGTGCCAGCACCTCCGGACTAGCGGGAGTAAACGAGCAGTACTTC. It specifies CASTSGLAGVNEQYF.

The rearrangement joins TRBV5-1 to TRBJ2-3; 16 bases line up with TRBD2. Germline loops: CDR1 SGHRS, CDR2 YFSETQ. After removal of 6 bases from V and 6 bases from J, the junction contained 10 bases not matched to a gene. The CDR3 loop spans 17 amino acids. Here the CDR3 DNA reads TGCGCCAGCACGGGACTAGCGGGAGGGCCTTACTGGGATACGCAGTATTTT. This translates into CASTGLAGGPYWDTQYF.

This clonotype was recorded a few times. This chain links TRBV24-1 with TRBJ2-1, with a possible D match to TRBD1 (5 bases). The CDR3 length is 14 residues. The germline V and J ends were trimmed by 2 bases and 6 bases, with 10 bases remaining between them. CDR1 KGHDR and CDR2 SFDVKD come from the germline V gene. The CDR3 nucleotides read TGTGCCACCAGTGATTCAGCAGGGCGCAATGAGCAGTTCTTC. It specifies CATSDSAGRNEQFF.

This clonotype was detected only a few times. The DNA for the CDR3 is TGTGCCAGCAGCTTGTTACGTAGCGGGAGGGCCTGGGAGCAGTTCTTC. This translates into CASSLLRSGRAWEQFF. V usage is TRBV5-6 and J usage is TRBJ2-1, with 11 positions matching TRBD2. There are 16 residues in the CDR3. Germline CDR1 reads SGHDT; CDR2 reads YYEEEE. Trimming cost V 1 base and J 10 bases; bases outside gene matches: 10. Looking up the rest from reference TRBV5-6 and TRBJ2-1 gives the full variable domain: DAGVTQSPTHLIKTRGQQVTLRCSPKSGHDTVSWYQQALGQGPQFIFQYYEEEERQRGNFPDRFSGHQFPNYSSELNVNALLLGDSALYLCASSLLRSGRAWEQFFGPGTRLTVL.

The V and J genes are TRBV7-2 and TRBJ2-3; D is unclear. The CDR3 has 14 residues. Per germline, CDR1 SGHTA and CDR2 FQGNSA. V lost 2 bases to trimming and J lost 2 bases, with 8 bases between them. CDR3 in DNA: TGTGCCAGCAGCTTAAGTGTCCTCACAGATACGCAGTATTTT. Translating it yields CASSLSVLTDTQYF.

This clonotype was observed a handful of times. This chain uses TRBV12-3 or TRBV12-4 with TRBJ2-1, with D possibly TRBD2 on 5 matching bases. This CDR3 comprises 14 residues. Trimming removed 7 bases from V and 4 bases from J, with 14 bases in between. In DNA, the CDR3 is TGTGCCAGCAACCCAGGAGGTGGGTACAATGAGCAGTTCTTC. Translated, it gives CASNPGGGYNEQFF.

This rearrangement joins TRBV5-1 to TRBJ1-1; possible D gene TRBD1, 5 bases. Germline V gene data show CDR1 as SGHRS and CDR2 as YFSETQ. Trimming removed 2 bases from V and 5 bases from J, with 10 bases in between. This CDR3 comprises 13 residues. The CDR3 nucleotides read TGCGCCAGCAGCTTCGGCCGGGGGACTGAAGCTTTCTTT. It specifies CASSFGRGTEAFF.

The gene calls are TRBV13 and TRBJ2-2; 11 nucleotides line up with TRBD1. V gave up 5 bases and J gave up 4 bases; unmatched junction bases: 6. There are 16 residues in the CDR3. Germline-derived CDR1 and CDR2 are PRHDT and FYEKMQ (reference sequence). CDR3 bases: TGTGCCAGCAGCCACCGGGACAGGGGGATCACCGGGGAGCTGTTTTTT. It is translated as CASSHRDRGITGELFF.

This clonotype was observed a handful of times. The rearrangement joins TRBV5-1 to TRBJ2-7; 7 nucleotides match TRBD2. The germline V gene encodes CDR1 SGHRS and CDR2 YFSETQ. The CDR3 has 14 amino acids. Trimming cost V 4 bases and J 7 bases; bases outside gene matches: 11. CDR3 residues: CASSPLAGVNEQYF. Written as DNA, the CDR3 is TGCGCCAGCAGCCCCCTCGCGGGAGTGAATGAGCAGTACTTC.

The rearrangement joins TRBV20-1 to TRBJ2-1; perhaps D is TRBD1 or TRBD2 (6 bases each). The CDR3 extends over 13 amino acids. The V gene lost 6 bases and the J gene lost 5 bases, with 14 bases spanning the gap. The germline gives CDR1 DFQATT, CDR2 SNEGSKA (reference sequence). As DNA, the CDR3 is TGCAGTGCCCTACAGGGACTTAACAATGAGCAGTTCTTC. It is translated as CSALQGLNNEQFF.

There are a few counts of this clonotype. The chain combines TRBV5-4 with TRBJ1-6, with unresolved D. The V gene's germline CDR1 is SGHNT and CDR2 YYREEE (reference sequence). This CDR3 spans 14 amino acids. V lost 2 bases and J 5 bases, leaving 8 bases between the germline ends. The CDR3 sequence is CASSFGRDNSPLHF. For the CDR3, the DNA is TGTGCCAGCAGCTTCGGAAGGGATAATTCACCCCTCCACTTT.

The chain has TRBV7-9 and TRBJ1-6, with D uncertain. Germline CDR1 SEHNR, CDR2 FQNEAQ (reference sequence). The CDR3 spans 15 residues. Trimming shortened V by 5 bases and J by 7 bases, and 15 bases separated the two germline ends. This CDR3 reads CASSRTGGFNSPLHF. The CDR3 nucleotides read TGTGCCAGCAGCCGCACCGGAGGCTTCAATTCACCCCTCCACTTT.

The rearrangement links TRBV6-1 to TRBJ2-2; perhaps TRBD1 as D (6 bases). The V end lost 7 bases, the J end lost 1 base, and 10 bases lay between the germline ends. There are 14 residues in the CDR3. CDR1 is MNHNS, CDR2 SASEGT, per germline. CDR3 amino acids: CASTGTLNTGELFF. The CDR3 DNA reads TGTGCCAGCACCGGGACACTGAACACCGGGGAGCTGTTTTTT.

CDR3 nucleotide sequence: TGCAGTGCACCAGGCAGGGCACACTCCTCGGAGACCCAGTACTTC. Translated, it gives CSAPGRAHSSETQYF. The chain employs TRBV20-1 and TRBJ2-5, with D tentatively TRBD1 (5 bases). The V and J ends lost 6 bases and 5 bases respectively, with 22 bases between them. CDR1 is DFQATT and CDR2 is SNEGSKA in the germline V gene (reference sequence). The CDR3 is 15 residues long.

The rearrangement uses TRBV5-1 and TRBJ2-5; D gene ambiguous. The CDR3 is made up of 14 amino acids. Trimming stripped 2 bases from V and 1 base from J, with 9 bases between. Germline lookup yields CDR1 SGHRS and CDR2 YFSETQ. CDR3 bases: TGCGCCAGCAGCTTTGGGCAGATCCAAGAGACCCAGTACTTC. It specifies CASSFGQIQETQYF.

The chain is built from TRBV12-3 or TRBV12-4 and TRBJ1-3, with D unclear. Trimming took 3 bases from V and 4 from J, leaving 7 bases between them. The CDR3 runs to 13 residues. The CDR3 nucleotides are TGTGCCAGCAGTTTTGGCAGGGGAAACACCATATATTTT. Amino acids: CASSFGRGNTIYF.

The chain employs TRBV20-1 and TRBJ1-5, with a possible D match to TRBD1 (5 bases). The CDR3 totals 15 residues. The V gene lost 5 bases and the J gene lost 0 bases, with 14 bases spanning the gap. Germline V gene data show CDR1 as DFQATT and CDR2 as SNEGSKA (reference sequence). The DNA for the CDR3 is TGCAGTGCTCCGGGGGGATATATTAGCAATCAGCCCCAGCATTTT. It is translated as CSAPGGYISNQPQHF.

In this sample, this clonotype turned up many times. The V gene is TRBV7-9, the J gene TRBJ2-1; 7 bases line up with TRBD2. The CDR3 extends over 15 amino acids. V dropped 5 bases and J dropped 7; count of bases not matched to a gene: 11. The germline V gene encodes CDR1 SEHNR and CDR2 FQNEAQ (reference sequence). The CDR3 loop is CASSLGGGSTNEQFF. CDR3 DNA: TGTGCCAGCAGCCTAGGTGGCGGGAGCACAAATGAGCAGTTCTTC.

In this sample, this clonotype turned up a few times. V is TRBV10-2 and J is TRBJ2-7, with unresolved D. Trimming pared 3 bases from V and 2 bases from J, leaving 8 bases between. Germline-derived CDR1 and CDR2 are WSHSY and SAAADI. CDR3 length: 13 residues. The CDR3 spells CASSEPDTYEQYF. In nucleotides, the CDR3 is TGCGCCAGCAGTGAACCAGATACCTACGAGCAGTACTTC.

This clonotype was recorded a few times. This sequence joins TRBV3-1 and TRBJ2-1; tentative D call: TRBD2 (5 bases). CDR1 is LGHDT, CDR2 YNNKEL, per germline (reference sequence). V gave up 4 bases and J gave up 0 bases, with 13 bases separating them. CDR3 length: 16 residues. CDR3 loop: CASSPYEGSSYNEQFF. In DNA, the CDR3 is TGTGCCAGCAGCCCGTATGAAGGGAGCTCCTACAATGAGCAGTTCTTC.